A single sample gave rise to the 31 T cell receptor beta chains below, sequenced in a study of tumor-infiltrating lymphocytes in primary liver carcinoma. The source material, roughly 18-33 mg of unsorted bulk tissue, was used to co-extract RNA and DNA. With around 500 ng total RNA as template and a constant-region primer, TCR beta cDNA was made. ARM-PCR was slightly modified, and three nested multiplex PCR rounds with it gave rise to the TCR beta libraries. TRBV1-TRBV30 forward and Cbeta reverse primers drove the first two roughly 9-cycle rounds. TCRdb analysed the multiplex PCR reads with MiXCR anew, one entry per CDR3 protein. This sample has over 45,000 distinct CDR3 sequences, with roughly 70% found just once. The specimen sequenced was liver tumor tissue from sampling region 5. Subset indicated: tumor region T5, tumor centre. These receptors originate from a man between 40 and 49 years old with primary liver carcinoma and hepatitis B virus infection.

This clonotype appeared a few times. The rearrangement links TRBV11-2 to TRBJ2-1; weak D call: TRBD2 (6 bases). CDR1 is SGHAT, CDR2 FQNNGV, per germline. V was trimmed by 5 bases and J by 7 bases, leaving 15 bases between them. The CDR3 has 14 amino acids. CDR3 nucleotides: TGTGCCAGCAGCAGACTTGGGGGGAGGAATGAGCAGTTCTTC. Its translation: CASSRLGGRNEQFF.

V usage is TRBV11-2 and J usage is TRBJ2-5; D remains unclear. Germline loops: CDR1 SGHAT, CDR2 FQNNGV. This CDR3 has 16 residues. Trimming took off 6 bases at V and 3 bases at J, with 20 bases between the two ends. The CDR3 nucleotides are TGTGCCAGCAGATCCCGAGGCTCAGCCCACGAAGAGACCCAGTACTTC. Residues: CASRSRGSAHEETQYF.

In the case of this clonotype: A read error is possible here, since a much larger clone lies one base away. The rearrangement links TRBV7-9 to TRBJ2-1; the D gene is possibly TRBD2 (6 bases). The CDR3 consists of 13 residues. Per the germline V gene, CDR1 is SEHNR and CDR2 is FQNEAQ (reference sequence). The CDR3: CPSSFSGHNEQFF. CDR3 nucleotides: TGTCCCAGCAGCTTTAGCGGCCACAATGAGCAGTTCTTC.

About this clonotype: The junction departs from germline at one end; a sequencing error may be responsible. The J gene is TRBJ2-5, the V gene TRBV10-3; TRBD1 matches 11 bases. The CDR3 is 15 residues long. Germline CDR1 ENHRY, CDR2 SYGVKD. This CDR3 is CAISELDRGRRTHCF. CDR3 DNA: TGTGCCATCAGTGAGCTGGACAGGGGGCGTCGGACCCATTGCTTC.

The chain is built from TRBV7-8 and TRBJ2-1; no definite D call. The germline CDR1 and CDR2 sequences are SGHVS and FQNEAQ. V gave up 2 bases and J gave up 6 bases, with 8 bases separating them. The CDR3 totals 13 residues. For the CDR3, the DNA is TGTGCCAGCAGCTTACCGTGCCTCAATGAGCAGTTCTTC. Translation: CASSLPCLNEQFF. The complete variable domain, with remaining parts taken from reference TRBV7-8 and TRBJ2-1, reads GAGVSQSPRYKVAKRGQDVALRCDPISGHVSLFWYQQALGQGPEFLTYFQNEAQLDKSGLPSDRFFAERPEGSVSTLKIQRTQQEDSAVYLCASSLPCLNEQFFGPGTRLTVL.

As concerns this clonotype: The junction does not match germline at one end; this may be a read error. The V gene is TRBV6-2 or TRBV6-3, the J gene TRBJ2-2; 7 bases map to TRBD2. The CDR3 extends over 16 amino acids. Germline V CDR1 and CDR2: MNHEY, SVGEGT. CDR3 DNA: TGTGTCAGCAGTGAACTTTACGGGCGGGAGACCGGGGAACTGTTTTTT. This codes for CVSSELYGRETGELFF.

Of note for this clonotype: This clone may be a read error of a much larger clone one base away. The CDR3 DNA reads as TGTGCCTGGAGCACGGGACAGGGGGCTGGGGACAACGTCCTGACTTTC. Encoded protein: CAWSTGQGAGDNVLTF. The chain has TRBV30 and TRBJ2-6, with TRBD1 matching over 12 bases. The germline CDR1 and CDR2 sequences are GTSNPN and SVGIG (reference sequence). The CDR3 spans 16 residues.

Points on this clonotype: Germline and junction disagree at one end, which may indicate a read error. The chain is built from TRBV11-3 and TRBJ2-2; 12 positions match TRBD2. The germline gives CDR1 SGHNT, CDR2 YENEEA. This CDR3 region has 16 residues. CDR3 region: CASSRRLAGDTGELLF. CDR3 DNA: TGTGCCAGTAGCAGACGACTAGCGGGAGACACCGGGGAGCTGCTTTTT.

Comments on this clonotype: One end of the junction is discordant with germline, which a read error may explain. The gene calls are TRBV29-1 and TRBJ2-2, with TRBD2 identical over 7 bases. This CDR3 has 10 residues. The germline V gene has CDR1 SQVTM and CDR2 ANQGSEA. The CDR3 is CSVGRGELFF. As DNA, the CDR3 is TGCAGCGTGGGACGGGGGGAGCTATTTTTT.

A word on this clonotype: One end of the junction is discordant with germline, which a read error may explain. The chain uses TRBV6-1 and TRBJ2-1; 12 nucleotides agree with TRBD2. CDR3 length equals 15 residues. The germline gives CDR1 MNHNS, CDR2 SASEGT. Here the CDR3 DNA reads TGTGCCAGCAGTGACCTAGCGGGAGGGCGTGATAAGCAGTTCTTT. It is translated as CASSDLAGGRDKQFF.

This clonotype appeared a single time. This sequence may be a read error, since a much larger clone differs from it by one base. Lacking the conserved final phenylalanine or tryptophan, this CDR3 likely reflects a read error. The V gene is TRBV20-1, the J gene TRBJ2-3; a possible D gene is TRBD2 (6 bases). This CDR3 has 15 amino acids. CDR1 DFQATT and CDR2 SNEGSKA come from the germline V gene (reference sequence). Trimming shortened V by 5 bases and J by 1 base, and 16 bases separated the two germline ends. The CDR3 DNA sequence: TGCAGTGCTGGCGTTCGGGAGAAGGGCACAGATACGCAGTATTTG. This sequence encodes CSAGVREKGTDTQYL.

This clonotype showed up many times. This chain links TRBV4-1 with TRBJ2-1; no clear D. The V gene's germline CDR1 is MGHRA and CDR2 YSYEKL. The V and J ends lost 5 bases and 2 bases respectively, with 13 bases between them. The CDR3 totals 15 residues. As DNA, the CDR3 is TGCGCCAGCAGCTCCCCGCGCGGTCCCTACAATGAGCAGTTCTTC. It specifies CASSSPRGPYNEQFF.

In regard to this clonotype: The germline gene is not matched at one end of the junction; a read error may be the cause. The V call is TRBV6-1, the J call TRBJ2-7; 7 nucleotides agree with TRBD1. Looked up from germline, CDR1 is MNHNS and CDR2 is SASEGT. The CDR3 totals 15 residues. For the CDR3, the DNA is TGTGCCAGCAGTGGGGGGACAGCGGCGAAATACGAGCATTACTTC. This gives the protein CASSGGTAAKYEHYF.

This rearrangement joins TRBV29-1 to TRBJ2-1, with 13 bases matching TRBD2. CDR1 is SQVTM and CDR2 is ANQGSEA in the germline V gene. The V gene end was trimmed by 8 bases and the J gene end by 5 bases; junction bases not matched to a gene: 6. The CDR3 is made up of 14 amino acids. CDR3 coding DNA: TGCAGCATGGCCGGGACTAGCGGGAACAATGAGCAGTTCTTC. Amino acid sequence: CSMAGTSGNNEQFF.

Comment on this clonotype: Being one base from a much bigger clone, this may be a read error. The rearrangement joins TRBV30 to TRBJ1-5; D is undetermined. Germline V gene lookup returns CDR1 GTSNPN and CDR2 SVGIG (reference sequence). The CDR3 contains 15 residues. CDR3 sequence: CVWSVLLQIYQPQHF. As DNA, the CDR3 is TGTGTCTGGAGTGTACTTTTACAGATCTATCAGCCCCAGCATTTT. Supplemented by reference TRBV30 and TRBJ1-5, the full variable domain reads SQTIHQWPATLVQPVGSPLSLECTVEGTSNPNLYWYRQAAGRGLQLLFYSVGIGQISSEVPQNLSASRPQDRQFILSSKKLLLSDSGFYLCVWSVLLQIYQPQHFGDGTRLSIL.

This clonotype appeared many times. This rearrangement joins TRBV12-3 or TRBV12-4 to TRBJ1-1, with a possible D match to TRBD1 (6 bases). CDR3 length: 14 residues. Deletions cut 5 bases from V and 4 bases from J, with 14 bases between. The CDR3 protein is CASSLNWGRTEAFF. The DNA for the CDR3 is TGTGCCAGCAGTCTAAATTGGGGGCGCACTGAAGCTTTCTTT.

This clonotype was counted at least ten times. The CDR3 region has the DNA TGCAGCGTCGCTGAGATCGCTGGGGCCAACGTCCTGACTTTC. Translation: CSVAEIAGANVLTF. V and J are TRBV29-1 and TRBJ2-6; D gene ambiguous. The CDR3 runs 14 residues. Trimming stripped 6 bases from V and 2 bases from J, with 11 bases between. CDR1 and CDR2 (germline): SQVTM, ANQGSEA.

Comment on this clonotype: This may stem from a read error, because a much larger clone lies one nucleotide away. The rearrangement joins TRBV24-1 to TRBJ1-1, with a possible D match to TRBD1 (6 bases). The CDR3 runs to 12 residues. The V and J ends lost 8 bases and 10 bases respectively, with 16 bases between them. The germline CDR1 and CDR2 sequences are KGHDR and SFDVKD. The CDR3 loop is CATTSVGGRAFF. DNA for the CDR3: TGTGCCACCACCTCTGTAGGGGGGAGAGCTTTCTTT.

Worth noting for this clonotype: One end of the junction does not line up with germline, which may come from a read error. This chain joins TRBV4-1 and TRBJ2-3; perhaps TRBD2 as D (6 bases). CDR3 length: 15 residues. Per germline, CDR1 MGHRA and CDR2 YSYEKL. The CDR3: CASSQDILALYTQYF. In DNA, the CDR3 is TGCGCCAGTAGCCAAGATATACTAGCTTTGTATACGCAGTATTTT.

This chain connects TRBV20-1 to TRBJ1-5; 11 bases align to TRBD1. Germline V gene sequence: CDR1 DFQATT, CDR2 SNEGSKA (reference sequence). This CDR3 is built from 19 residues. The V segment lost 2 bases and the J segment 0 bases; nucleotides outside the gene matches: 12. The CDR3 region has the DNA TGCAGTGCTAGAAAATTAACCGGGACAGGGGGTAATAGCAATCAGCCCCAGCATTTT. Protein product: CSARKLTGTGGNSNQPQHF.

The V gene is TRBV4-1, the J gene TRBJ1-2, with TRBD1 matching over 10 bases. The V gene end was trimmed by 8 bases and the J gene end by 2 bases; junction bases not matched to a gene: 8. CDR1 and CDR2 (germline): MGHRA, YSYEKL. The CDR3 sequence is 15 residues long. The CDR3 loop reads CASGTRQGANYGYTF. In DNA form, the CDR3 reads TGCGCCAGCGGTACACGACAGGGGGCAAACTATGGCTACACCTTC.

As for this clonotype: Mismatch with germline at one junction end may stem from a read error. The rearrangement links TRBV28 to TRBJ2-7; 11 nucleotides line up with TRBD1. The CDR3 is 17 amino acids. CDR1 is MDHEN, CDR2 SYDVKM, per germline. The CDR3 region is CASSTTGTGGSSHDQYF. The CDR3 coding sequence is TGTGCGAGCAGCACTACCGGGACAGGGGGGAGCTCCCACGATCAGTACTTC.

Concerning this clonotype: A read error is likely, as this CDR3 ends without the conserved phenylalanine or tryptophan. This chain uses TRBV4-1 with TRBJ2-5, with 10 bases that match TRBD2. CDR1 and CDR2 from the germline V gene are MGHRA and YSYEKL. This CDR3 spans 16 amino acids. The chain's CDR3 is CASSQDRAGGGETQYS. CDR3 nucleotide sequence: TGCGCCAGCAGCCAAGATCGAGCGGGAGGGGGAGAGACGCAGTACTCC.

In regard to this clonotype: A much larger clone is a single base away; this may be a read error. The chain employs TRBV7-9 and TRBJ2-3; 7 bases match TRBD2. The CDR3 is 15 residues long. Germline CDR1 is SEHNR and CDR2 is FQNEAQ (reference sequence). The V segment lost 3 bases and the J segment 2 bases; nucleotides outside the gene matches: 5. CDR3 nucleotide sequence: TGTGCCAGCAGCTTCGGGCTAGCGGCCACAGATACGCAGTATTTT. Translated, it gives CASSFGLAATDTQYF.

With respect to this clonotype: A much larger clone sits a single nucleotide away, making a read error possible. J is TRBJ1-3 and V is TRBV10-1; maybe TRBD1 (6 bases). The CDR3 runs to 16 residues. The germline gives CDR1 WNHNN, CDR2 SYGVQD (reference sequence). Trimming left V 4 bases short and J 2 bases short, with 15 bases between. This chain's CDR3 is CASSGSSQGAGNTIYF. The CDR3 nucleotides are TGCGCCAGCAGTGGGAGCTCACAGGGAGCTGGAAACACCATATATTTT.

This clonotype was found many times. The chain employs TRBV29-1 and TRBJ1-2, with D tentatively TRBD1 (5 bases). CDR3 length: 12 residues. Germline V gene lookup returns CDR1 SQVTM and CDR2 ANQGSEA. V lost 6 bases, J lost 4 bases, and 12 bases lay in between. DNA for the CDR3: TGCAGCGTCGGCTCTGACAGCTATGGCTACACCTTC. It is translated as CSVGSDSYGYTF. The variable domain in full, completed from reference TRBV29-1 and TRBJ1-2, reads SAVISQKPSRDICQRGTSLTIQCQVDSQVTMMFWYRQQPGQSLTLIATANQGSEATYESGFVIDKFPISRPNLTFSTLTVSNMSPEDSSIYLCSVGSDSYGYTFGSGTRLTVV.

To note about this clonotype: The junction does not match germline at one end; this may be a read error. This rearrangement joins TRBV14 to TRBJ2-1; no clear D gene. The CDR3 length is 14 residues. Germline CDR1 and CDR2: SGHDN and FVKESK. Here the CDR3 DNA reads TGTGCCATCAGCCTGTCCCCCCGGTGGAGTGAGCAGTTCTTC. This codes for CAISLSPRWSEQFF.

Points on this clonotype: Mismatch with germline at one junction end may stem from a read error. The V call is TRBV6-1, the J call TRBJ2-7; maybe TRBD2 (5 bases). The germline gives CDR1 MNHNS, CDR2 SASEGT. The CDR3 sequence is 13 residues long. The CDR3 DNA reads as TGTTCCAGCGGTGTAGGGCCCTCAGGCGAGCAGTACTTC. This sequence encodes CSSGVGPSGEQYF.

With respect to this clonotype: The junction does not match germline at one end; this may be a read error. The V call is TRBV6-5, the J call TRBJ2-6; no clear D. The CDR3 contains 15 residues. The germline CDR1 and CDR2 sequences are MNHEY and SVGAGI. The CDR3 nucleotides read TGTGCCAGCAGTCCTACCTGCTCTGGGACCAACGTCCTGACTTTC. Encoded protein: CASSPTCSGTNVLTF.

Comment on this clonotype: The CDR3 does not end in the conserved phenylalanine or tryptophan, so this is likely a read error. The DNA is left out, because the CDR3 cannot be placed on it with certainty; the CDR3 is given as TCRdb lists it. V usage is TRBV28 and J usage is TRBJ2-1; the table's D call of TRBD2 was not tested on the DNA. The CDR3 has 14 amino acids, counting both end residues. Germline V gene sequence: CDR1 MDHEN, CDR2 SYDVKM. CDR3 region: CASSAPGLYNEQSI.

Remarks on this clonotype: A read error may produce the germline difference seen at one junction end. V gene TRBV11-2 combines with J gene TRBJ2-1; TRBD2 aligns across 8 bases. Germline V lookup: CDR1 SGHAT, CDR2 FQNNGV. The CDR3 consists of 16 residues. The CDR3 region is CASSLDTGLAMGDQSF. The CDR3 bases are TGTGCCAGCAGCTTGGATACCGGACTAGCCATGGGTGATCAGTCCTTC.